The 6 T cell receptor beta chains below all came from one sample that was sequenced in a study of blood T cell repertoires in COVID-19. Using immunoSEQ multiplex PCR, the repertoire was profiled, and TCRdb retains in-frame clones only, with some absent. The table lists 100,000 to 130,000 clones, around 90% of them singletons. Sequences were obtained from peripheral blood. Source of these receptors: a human donor in a cohort sampled during active COVID-19.

The chain is built from TRBV29-1 and TRBJ2-7; 8 nucleotides match TRBD1. Germline lookup yields CDR1 SQVTM and CDR2 ANQGSEA. V lost 4 bases to trimming and J lost 4 bases; unmatched junction nucleotides: 9. The CDR3 sequence is 14 residues long. CDR3 bases: TGCAGCGTTGGTGGACAGGGAAGTTTGTACGAGCAGTACTTC. It is translated as CSVGGQGSLYEQYF.

This chain uses TRBV3-1 (or the pseudogene TRBV3-2) with TRBJ2-7; tentatively, D is TRBD2 (6 bases). Trimming cost V 6 bases and J 5 bases, with 23 bases left between them. Germline V gene sequence: CDR1 LGHDT, CDR2 YNNKEL (reference sequence). The CDR3 covers 16 residues. DNA for the CDR3: TGTGCCAGCAGTCACCTTGGGGGGTCAGGGATAGACGAGCAGTACTTC. It is translated as CASSHLGGSGIDEQYF.

V gene TRBV6-5 combines with J gene TRBJ2-3; D is possibly TRBD1 (5 bases). Between the trimmed V and J ends, which lost 8 bases and 2 bases, there was a span of 14 bases. The CDR3 runs to 14 residues. Germline V gives CDR1 MNHEY, CDR2 SVGAGI. This chain's CDR3 is CASVNPRDTDTQYF. The DNA for the CDR3 is TGTGCCAGCGTCAACCCCAGGGACACAGATACGCAGTATTTT.

The chain combines TRBV6-1 with TRBJ2-4; tentative D call: TRBD1 (6 bases). V lost 0 bases and J 1 base, leaving 25 bases between the germline ends. The CDR3 is 21 amino acids. Germline-derived CDR1 and CDR2 are MNHNS and SASEGT. The CDR3 spells CASSEALRGTQSPYAKNIQYF. Here the CDR3 DNA reads TGTGCCAGCAGTGAAGCCCTTAGGGGGACACAATCCCCTTATGCCAAAAACATTCAGTACTTC.

The chain combines TRBV5-5 with TRBJ2-7; D unresolved. CDR3 size: 15 residues. The germline CDR1 and CDR2 sequences are SGHKS and YYEKEE (reference sequence). Trimming shortened V by 0 bases and J by 1 base, and 11 bases separated the two germline ends. The CDR3 coding sequence is TGTGCCAGCAGCTTGGGGGCAAGTCTTTCCTACGAGCAGTACTTC. Translating gives CASSLGASLSYEQYF.

V is TRBV3-1 (or the pseudogene TRBV3-2) and J is TRBJ2-1; no firm D call. The CDR3 runs 11 residues. CDR1 LGHDT and CDR2 YNNKEL come from the germline V gene (reference sequence). V gave up 1 base and J gave up 10 bases, with 5 bases separating them. In DNA, the CDR3 is TGTGCCAGCAGCCAAGCTTTCGAGCAGTTCTTC. Translation gives CASSQAFEQFF.